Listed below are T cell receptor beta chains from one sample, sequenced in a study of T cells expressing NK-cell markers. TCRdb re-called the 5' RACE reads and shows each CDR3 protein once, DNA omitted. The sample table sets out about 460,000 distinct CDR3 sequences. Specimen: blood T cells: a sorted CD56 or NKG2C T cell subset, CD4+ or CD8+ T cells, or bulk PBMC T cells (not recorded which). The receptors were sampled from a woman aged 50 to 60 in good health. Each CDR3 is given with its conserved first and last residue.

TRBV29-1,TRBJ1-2,CSVEVGGGYGYTF
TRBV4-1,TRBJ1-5,CASSQASGGISNQPQHF
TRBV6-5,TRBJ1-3,CASSSTQADLSGNTIYF
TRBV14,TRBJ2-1,CASSQIGRSSNEQFF
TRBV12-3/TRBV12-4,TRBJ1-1,CASSRPGQAEAFF
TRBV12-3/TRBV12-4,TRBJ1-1,CASSPSGTPNTEAFF
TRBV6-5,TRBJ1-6,CASSYTGGPLHF
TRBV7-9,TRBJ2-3,CASSFYGGLAGGPSTDTQYF
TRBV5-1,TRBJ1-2,CASSPGLYGYTF
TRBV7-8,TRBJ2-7,CASSHSGRDEQYF